This passage covers 26 T cell receptor beta chains from one sample sequenced in a study of OX40 agonist ivuxolimab in advanced cancers. Here immunoSEQ multiplex PCR was the method, and the copy in TCRdb shows in-frame clones only, minus some. The sample records roughly 46,000 clones, roughly 88% being singletons. Material: CD4+ or CD8+ T cells sorted from blood, obtained in a trial of the OX40 agonist ivuxolimab. The receptor source for this set is an adult with an advanced solid tumor such as melanoma, head and neck, liver or kidney cancer.

The chain combines TRBV7-9 with TRBJ2-1, with a tentative D call TRBD1 (6 bases). Germline values: CDR1 SEHNR, CDR2 FQNEAQ (reference sequence). V was cut by 5 bases and J by 0 bases, with 17 bases left in between. The CDR3 length is 17 residues. CDR3 nucleotides: TGTGCCAGCAGCCCCGCGAGTGACAGGAGCTCCTACAATGAGCAGTTCTTC. Translating gives CASSPASDRSSYNEQFF.

The rearrangement joins TRBV19 to TRBJ1-1, with D tentatively TRBD1 (6 bases). The length of the CDR3 is 14 residues. Germline lookup yields CDR1 LNHDA and CDR2 SQIVND (reference sequence). V gave up 9 bases and J gave up 3 bases, with 17 bases separating them. This CDR3 is CASQNRAMYTEAFF. The CDR3 nucleotides read TGTGCCAGCCAGAACAGGGCTATGTACACTGAAGCTTTCTTT.

The rearrangement links TRBV7-9 to TRBJ2-7; D ambiguous. V lost 0 bases and J 0 bases, leaving 6 bases between the germline ends. This CDR3 spans 14 amino acids. The germline V gene has CDR1 SEHNR and CDR2 FQNEAQ (reference sequence). The CDR3 nucleotides read TGTGCCAGCAGCTTAGCACGTAGCTCCTACGAGCAGTACTTC. Translating it yields CASSLARSSYEQYF.

The chain recombines TRBV6-5 with TRBJ1-1; D is unclear. V shed 2 bases and J shed 5 bases, with 9 bases lying between them. Germline V CDR1 and CDR2: MNHEY, SVGAGI. The CDR3 covers 13 residues. The chain's CDR3 is CASSYGGGTEAFF. In DNA, the CDR3 is TGTGCCAGCAGTTACGGTGGCGGGACTGAAGCTTTCTTT.

The chain has TRBV5-4 and TRBJ2-3; 12 bases are shared with TRBD2. The CDR3 extends over 18 amino acids. The J segment lost 0 bases and the V segment lost 0 bases, leaving 5 bases of the junction unmatched. Germline lookup yields CDR1 SGHNT and CDR2 YYREEE (reference sequence). The CDR3, as DNA: TGTGCCAGCAGCTTGGAGACTAGCGGGGGCCGTAGCACAGATACGCAGTATTTT. Protein product: CASSLETSGGRSTDTQYF. Full variable domain (missing parts from reference TRBV5-4 and TRBJ2-3): ETGVTQSPTHLIKTRGQQVTLRCSSQSGHNTVSWYQQALGQGPQFIFQYYREEENGRGNFPPRFSGLQFPNYSSELNVNALELDDSALYLCASSLETSGGRSTDTQYFGPGTRLTVL.

The chain couples TRBV7-3 to TRBJ2-1, with 7 bases lining up with TRBD2. Germline CDR1 SGHTA, CDR2 FQGTGA. The V gene end was trimmed by 4 bases and the J gene end by 2 bases; junction bases not matched to a gene: 5. This CDR3 is 15 amino acids long. The CDR3 region is CASSSSGVTYNEQFF. The CDR3 DNA reads as TGTGCCAGCAGCTCCAGCGGGGTAACCTACAATGAGCAGTTCTTC. Full variable domain (missing parts from reference TRBV7-3 and TRBJ2-1): GAGVSQTPSNKVTEKGKYVELRCDPISGHTALYWYRQSLGQGPEFLIYFQGTGAADDSGLPNDRFFAVRPEGSVSTLKIQRTERGDSAVYLCASSSSGVTYNEQFFGPGTRLTVL.

The CDR3 DNA sequence: TGTGCCAGTCGCCCACGGACAGGGGTCAACAATGAGCAGTTCTTC. Translating it yields CASRPRTGVNNEQFF. V is TRBV19 and J is TRBJ2-1, with 9 nucleotides matching TRBD1. The CDR3 runs to 15 residues. Per germline, CDR1 LNHDA and CDR2 SQIVND (reference sequence). J was trimmed by 5 bases and V by 8 bases; bases with no gene match: 10.

The chain uses TRBV29-1 and TRBJ1-4; D possibly corresponds to TRBD1 (5 bases). V lost 5 bases and J lost 4, with 14 bases in between. This CDR3 has 14 amino acids. In germline, CDR1 is SQVTM, CDR2 ANQGSEA. The CDR3 DNA is TGCAGCGTTCGTGGGGGGGGATATAATGAAAAACTGTTTTTT. As protein: CSVRGGGYNEKLFF.

The gene calls are TRBV4-2 and TRBJ1-4, with D uncertain. This CDR3 has 15 amino acids. Trimming left V 4 bases short and J 0 bases short, with 9 bases between. Germline CDR1 and CDR2: LGHNA and YNFKEQ. The CDR3 sequence: CASSPRGTTNEKLFF. In DNA, the CDR3 is TGTGCCAGCAGCCCACGAGGGACAACTAATGAAAAACTGTTTTTT.

This chain uses TRBV4-1 with TRBJ2-7; possible D gene TRBD1, 6 bases. Germline-derived CDR1 and CDR2 are MGHRA and YSYEKL. The CDR3 runs to 18 residues. Between the trimmed V and J ends, which lost 0 bases and 1 base, there was a span of 19 bases. CDR3: CASSQDFFFDRTSYEQYF. CDR3 nucleotide sequence: TGCGCCAGCAGCCAAGATTTTTTCTTCGACAGGACGTCCTACGAGCAGTACTTC.

The chain recombines TRBV19 with TRBJ1-5; D remains unclear. The length of the CDR3 is 14 residues. The germline gives CDR1 LNHDA, CDR2 SQIVND (reference sequence). Trimming cost V 3 bases and J 5 bases, with 11 bases left between them. As DNA, the CDR3 is TGTGCCAGTAGTATCGGTCAGGTATATCAGCCCCAGCATTTT. It codes for CASSIGQVYQPQHF.

The rearrangement joins TRBV7-9 to TRBJ2-5; D perhaps matches TRBD1 (6 bases). CDR1 and CDR2 (germline): SEHNR, FQNEAQ (reference sequence). The CDR3 is 15 amino acids. Trimming took off 2 bases at V and 4 bases at J, with 14 bases between the two ends. The DNA of the CDR3 is TGTGCCAGCAGCTTACTTCCTACAGGGATAGAGACCCAGTACTTC. This translates into CASSLLPTGIETQYF.

This chain's CDR3 is CASSRGQGRFYEQYF. In nucleotides, the CDR3 is TGTGCCAGCAGTCGGGGACAGGGGCGGTTTTACGAGCAGTACTTC. This rearrangement joins TRBV27 to TRBJ2-7, with 10 bases aligning to TRBD1. This CDR3 is 15 amino acids long. The trim removed 5 bases at V and 4 bases at J, leaving 8 bases unmatched. Germline assignment: CDR1 MNHEY and CDR2 SMNVEV (reference sequence).

V usage is TRBV7-3 and J usage is TRBJ2-7; 10 bases are shared with TRBD2. Trimming at V came to 4 bases and at J to 6 bases, leaving 6 bases not matched to a gene. This CDR3 has 14 amino acids. Germline V gene sequence: CDR1 SGHTA, CDR2 FQGTGA. This CDR3 is CASSSGLAFAEQYF. The CDR3 coding sequence is TGTGCCAGCAGCTCGGGACTAGCGTTCGCCGAGCAGTACTTC.

In this sample, this clone turned up once. The J gene is TRBJ2-3, the V gene TRBV7-2; 13 bases match TRBD2. The germline V gene has CDR1 SGHTA and CDR2 FQGNSA. J gave up 0 bases and V 8 bases, and 11 bases lay outside the gene matches. The CDR3 sequence is 18 residues long. The CDR3 nucleotides are TGTGCCAGCTCCTCCGGGACTAGCGGGGCCGCTAGCACAGATACGCAGTATTTT. Protein sequence: CASSSGTSGAASTDTQYF.

The chain links TRBV2 to TRBJ2-7; TRBD2 matches 10 bases. Trimming took 7 bases from V and 5 from J; bases not matched to a gene: 5. Germline CDR1 reads SNHLY; CDR2 reads FYNNEI. There are 13 residues in the CDR3. The DNA for the CDR3 is TGTGCCAGCAAGGCTAGCGGGAGCCACGAGCAGTACTTC. Amino acid sequence: CASKASGSHEQYF.

This clone was observed a handful of times. The same CDR3 can be traced to other DNA sequences in this sample. V usage is TRBV19 and J usage is TRBJ2-7, with 8 positions matching TRBD1. CDR3 size: 13 residues. Germline values: CDR1 LNHDA, CDR2 SQIVND (reference sequence). V lost 5 bases and J lost 4; bases outside the gene matches: 4. The DNA of the CDR3 is TGTGCCAGTAGTGCAGGACAGGGTTACGAGCAGTACTTC. This sequence encodes CASSAGQGYEQYF.

This clone was seen a few times. This chain connects TRBV7-2 to TRBJ1-4; tentatively, D is TRBD1 (6 bases). The length of the CDR3 is 15 residues. Germline CDR1 and CDR2: SGHTA and FQGNSA. Deletions cut 4 bases from V and 6 bases from J, with 15 bases between. CDR3 in amino acids: CASSYRGGGHEKLFF. In DNA form, the CDR3 reads TGTGCCAGCAGCTACCGGGGAGGGGGTCATGAAAAACTGTTTTTT.

This chain uses TRBV27 with TRBJ1-5, with D possibly being TRBD1 (6 bases). V was cut by 8 bases and J by 0 bases, with 23 bases left in between. Looked up from germline, CDR1 is MNHEY and CDR2 is SMNVEV (reference sequence). This CDR3 comprises 18 residues. The CDR3 bases are TGTGCCAGCTGCCAGGGGACCCACGAAATTTATAGCAATCAGCCCCAGCATTTT. Protein sequence: CASCQGTHEIYSNQPQHF.

To note about this clone: The germline gene is not matched at one end of the junction; a read error may be the cause. The gene calls are TRBV5-8 and TRBJ2-7; 7 bases match TRBD2. Germline CDR1 and CDR2: SGHTS and YDEGEE. The CDR3 is 16 amino acids. Written as DNA, the CDR3 is TGCGCCAGCAGCCAAGTGGACGGGACTACCCCCTTCGAGCAGTACTTC. Translating it yields CASSQVDGTTPFEQYF.

The V call is TRBV5-1, the J call TRBJ2-5; D perhaps matches TRBD1 (6 bases). V was shortened by 2 bases and J by 4 bases, with 9 bases between the two germline ends. The V gene's germline CDR1 is SGHRS and CDR2 YFSETQ. This CDR3 contains 13 residues. CDR3 sequence (DNA): TGCGCCAGCAGCTTTACAGGGATAGAGACCCAGTACTTC. It yields the protein CASSFTGIETQYF.

The chain combines TRBV19 with TRBJ2-5, with 12 bases fitting TRBD1. The end of the DNA is better explained by TRBJ2-7, so the J call may be wrong. In germline, CDR1 is LNHDA, CDR2 SQIVND (reference sequence). There are 16 residues in the CDR3. CDR3 region: CASSDRTGTGGDEQYF. CDR3 bases: TGTGCCAGTAGTGATAGAACCGGGACAGGGGGCGACGAGCAGTACTTC.

The V gene is TRBV5-4, the J gene TRBJ2-1, with 8 bases that match TRBD2. CDR3 size: 15 residues. Trimming removed 7 bases from V and 6 bases from J; junction bases left unmatched: 12. Looked up from germline, CDR1 is SGHNT and CDR2 is YYREEE (reference sequence). As DNA, the CDR3 is TGTGCCAGCGCCCTGGGAGCGGGGGCTCCCAATGAGCAGTTCTTC. It is translated as CASALGAGAPNEQFF.

This sequence joins TRBV6-1 and TRBJ2-7; 8 bases match TRBD2. V lost 1 base and J lost 2; bases outside the gene matches: 4. Germline CDR1 and CDR2: MNHNS and SASEGT. CDR3 length: 15 residues. Here the CDR3 DNA reads TGTGCCAGCAGTGAAGGTAGCGGGATCACCTACGAGCAGTACTTC. Its translation: CASSEGSGITYEQYF.

This clone has a single count. The chain couples TRBV7-3 to TRBJ2-2, with D hard to call. Germline lookup yields CDR1 SGHTA and CDR2 FQGTGA. V was clipped by 5 bases and J by 1 base, with 8 bases between them. This CDR3 is 14 amino acids long. In nucleotides, the CDR3 is TGTGCCAGCAGCCCCCGTCGGAACACCGGGGAGCTGTTTTTT. It translates to CASSPRRNTGELFF.

The sample holds one count of this clone. The CDR3 bases are TGTGCCAGTAGTACCGGGACAGCAGCACCTTTTGCAACTAATGAAAAACTGTTTTTT. Encoded protein: CASSTGTAAPFATNEKLFF. This rearrangement joins TRBV19 to TRBJ1-4, with 7 bases aligning to TRBD1. Looked up from germline, CDR1 is LNHDA and CDR2 is SQIVND (reference sequence). The V gene end was trimmed by 4 bases and the J gene end by 0 bases; junction bases not matched to a gene: 14. CDR3 length equals 19 residues.